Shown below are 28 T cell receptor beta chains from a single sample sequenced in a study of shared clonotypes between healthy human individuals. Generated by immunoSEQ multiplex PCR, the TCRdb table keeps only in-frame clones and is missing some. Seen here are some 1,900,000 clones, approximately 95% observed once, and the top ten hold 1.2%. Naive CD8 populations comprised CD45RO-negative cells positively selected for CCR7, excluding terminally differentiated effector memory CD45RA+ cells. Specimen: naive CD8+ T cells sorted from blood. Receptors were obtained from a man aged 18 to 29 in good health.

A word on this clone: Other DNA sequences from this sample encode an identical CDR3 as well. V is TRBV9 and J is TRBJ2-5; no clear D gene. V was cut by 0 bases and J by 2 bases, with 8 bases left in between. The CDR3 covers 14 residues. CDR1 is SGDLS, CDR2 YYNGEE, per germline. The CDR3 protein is CASSVEPGQETQYF. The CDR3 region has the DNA TGTGCCAGCAGCGTAGAACCCGGACAAGAGACCCAGTACTTC.

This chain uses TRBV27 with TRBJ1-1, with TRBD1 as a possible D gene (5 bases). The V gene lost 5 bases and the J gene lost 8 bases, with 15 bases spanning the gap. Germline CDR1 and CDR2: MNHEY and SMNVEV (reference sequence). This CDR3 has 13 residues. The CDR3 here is CASSLGGWDEAFF. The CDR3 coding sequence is TGTGCCAGCAGTCTCGGAGGTTGGGACGAAGCTTTCTTT.

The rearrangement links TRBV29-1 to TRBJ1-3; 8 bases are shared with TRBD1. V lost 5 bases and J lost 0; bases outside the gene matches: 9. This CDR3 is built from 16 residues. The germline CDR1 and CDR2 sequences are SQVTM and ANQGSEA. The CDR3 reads CSVQGLQGDSGNTIYF. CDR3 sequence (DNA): TGCAGCGTTCAGGGCTTACAGGGGGACTCTGGAAACACCATATATTTT.

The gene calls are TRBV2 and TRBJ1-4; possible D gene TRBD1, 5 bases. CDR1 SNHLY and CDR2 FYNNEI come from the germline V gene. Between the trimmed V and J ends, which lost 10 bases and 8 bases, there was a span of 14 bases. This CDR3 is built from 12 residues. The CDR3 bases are TGTGCCACCCGGGACCTGGAAGAAAAACTGTTTTTT. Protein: CATRDLEEKLFF. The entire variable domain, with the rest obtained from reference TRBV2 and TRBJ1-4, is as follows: EPEVTQTPSHQVTQMGQEVILRCVPISNHLYFYWYRQILGQKVEFLVSFYNNEISEKSEIFDDQFSVERPDGSNFTLKIRSTKLEDSAMYFCATRDLEEKLFFGSGTQLSVL.

This CDR3 reads CASSQDYNNYEQYF. The CDR3, as DNA: TGTGCCAGCAGCCAAGATTATAACAACTACGAGCAGTACTTC. The genes are TRBV14 and TRBJ2-7; D call uncertain. The V gene's germline CDR1 is SGHDN and CDR2 FVKESK. The CDR3 sequence is 14 residues long. V was pared by 0 bases and J by 3 bases, with 9 bases between.

The CDR3 loop is CASSLEGGGPEQYF. The DNA of the CDR3 is TGTGCCAGCAGCTTAGAGGGCGGGGGGCCCGAGCAGTACTTC. The chain links TRBV7-2 to TRBJ2-7; 8 nucleotides agree with TRBD2. The CDR3 length is 14 residues. The germline V gene encodes CDR1 SGHTA and CDR2 FQGNSA. V dropped 1 base and J dropped 6; count of bases not matched to a gene: 5.

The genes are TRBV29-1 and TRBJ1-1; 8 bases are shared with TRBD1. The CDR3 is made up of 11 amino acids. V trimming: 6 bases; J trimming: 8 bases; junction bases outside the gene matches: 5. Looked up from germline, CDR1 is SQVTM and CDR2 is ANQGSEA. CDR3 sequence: CSVDGQGEAFF. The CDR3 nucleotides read TGCAGCGTAGACGGACAGGGCGAAGCTTTCTTT.

The CDR3 reads CASSLDYPYYEQYF. CDR3 DNA: TGTGCCAGCAGCTTAGATTACCCTTACTACGAGCAGTACTTC. The chain employs TRBV11-2 and TRBJ2-7; D gene uncertain. V lost 0 bases, J lost 3 bases, and 9 bases lay in between. CDR1 and CDR2 (germline): SGHAT, FQNNGV. The length of the CDR3 is 14 residues.

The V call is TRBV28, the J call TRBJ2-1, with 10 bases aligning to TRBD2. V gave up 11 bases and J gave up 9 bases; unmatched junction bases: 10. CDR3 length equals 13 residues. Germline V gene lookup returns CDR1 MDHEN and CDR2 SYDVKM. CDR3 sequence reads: CAGGLANGVEQFF. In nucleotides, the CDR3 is TGTGCCGGGGGACTAGCGAATGGAGTTGAGCAGTTCTTC. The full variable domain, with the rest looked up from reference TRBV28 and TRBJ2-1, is DVKVTQSSRYLVKRTGEKVFLECVQDMDHENMFWYRQDPGLGLRLIYFSYDVKMKEKGDIPEGYSVSREKKERFSLILESASTNQTSMYLCAGGLANGVEQFFGPGTRLTVL.

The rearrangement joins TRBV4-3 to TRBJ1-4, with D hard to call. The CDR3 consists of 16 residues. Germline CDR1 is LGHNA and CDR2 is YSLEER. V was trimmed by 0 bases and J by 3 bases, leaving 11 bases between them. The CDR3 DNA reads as TGCGCCAGCAGCCAAGACTTTGGACGCGCTAATGAAAAACTGTTTTTT. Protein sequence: CASSQDFGRANEKLFF.

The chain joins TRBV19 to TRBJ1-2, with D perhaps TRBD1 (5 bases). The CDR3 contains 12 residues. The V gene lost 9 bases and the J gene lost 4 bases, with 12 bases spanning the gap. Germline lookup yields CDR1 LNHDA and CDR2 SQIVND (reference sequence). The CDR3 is CASEGLPYGYTF. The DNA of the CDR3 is TGTGCCAGCGAGGGACTTCCCTATGGCTACACCTTC.

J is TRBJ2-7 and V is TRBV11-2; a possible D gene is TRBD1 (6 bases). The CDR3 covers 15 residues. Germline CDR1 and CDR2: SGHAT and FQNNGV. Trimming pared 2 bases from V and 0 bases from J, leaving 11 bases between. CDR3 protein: CASSLNRENSYEQYF. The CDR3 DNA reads TGTGCCAGCAGCTTAAACAGGGAAAACTCCTACGAGCAGTACTTC.

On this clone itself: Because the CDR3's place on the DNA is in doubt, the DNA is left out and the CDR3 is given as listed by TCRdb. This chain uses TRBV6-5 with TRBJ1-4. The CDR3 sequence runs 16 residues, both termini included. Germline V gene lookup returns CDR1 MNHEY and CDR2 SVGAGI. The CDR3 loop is CASSYTFEATNEKLFF.

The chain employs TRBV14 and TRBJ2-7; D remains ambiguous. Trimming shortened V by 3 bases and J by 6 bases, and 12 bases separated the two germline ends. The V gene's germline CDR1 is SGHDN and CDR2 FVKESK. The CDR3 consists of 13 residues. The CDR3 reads CASSHPPRIEQYF. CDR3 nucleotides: TGTGCCAGCAGCCACCCCCCGCGGATCGAGCAGTACTTC.

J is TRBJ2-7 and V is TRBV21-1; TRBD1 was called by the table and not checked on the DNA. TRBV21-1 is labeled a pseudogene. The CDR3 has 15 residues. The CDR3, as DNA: TGTGCCAGCAGCAAAGGTGGGGCCAGAGCCTACGAGCAGTACTTC. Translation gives CASSKGGARAYEQYF.

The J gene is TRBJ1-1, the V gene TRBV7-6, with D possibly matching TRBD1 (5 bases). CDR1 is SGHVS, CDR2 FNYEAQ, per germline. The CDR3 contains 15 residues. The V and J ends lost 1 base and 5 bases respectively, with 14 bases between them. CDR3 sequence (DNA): TGTGCCAGCAGCTTAGAACCGCGGGAGGGGACTGAAGCTTTCTTT. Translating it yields CASSLEPREGTEAFF.

CDR3 in DNA: TGTGCCAGTAGTTTCCCTGCGGGAGGGAACTACGAGCAGTACTTC. Its protein is CASSFPAGGNYEQYF. This chain connects TRBV19 to TRBJ2-7, with 9 bases lining up with TRBD2. The length of the CDR3 is 15 residues. Germline CDR1 LNHDA, CDR2 SQIVND (reference sequence). V trimming: 5 bases; J trimming: 3 bases; junction bases outside the gene matches: 8.

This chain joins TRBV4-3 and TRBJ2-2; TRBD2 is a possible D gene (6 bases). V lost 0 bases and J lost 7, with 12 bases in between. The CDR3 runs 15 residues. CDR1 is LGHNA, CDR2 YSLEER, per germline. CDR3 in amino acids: CASSQDASVDGELFF. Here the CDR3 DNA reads TGCGCCAGCAGCCAAGATGCTAGCGTTGACGGGGAGCTGTTTTTT.

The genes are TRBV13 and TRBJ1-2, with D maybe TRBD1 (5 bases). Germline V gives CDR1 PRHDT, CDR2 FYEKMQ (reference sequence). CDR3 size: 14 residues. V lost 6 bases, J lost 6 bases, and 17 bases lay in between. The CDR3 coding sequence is TGTGCCAGCAGTCGGGGGGAGGACCCGGATGGCTACACCTTC. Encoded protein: CASSRGEDPDGYTF.

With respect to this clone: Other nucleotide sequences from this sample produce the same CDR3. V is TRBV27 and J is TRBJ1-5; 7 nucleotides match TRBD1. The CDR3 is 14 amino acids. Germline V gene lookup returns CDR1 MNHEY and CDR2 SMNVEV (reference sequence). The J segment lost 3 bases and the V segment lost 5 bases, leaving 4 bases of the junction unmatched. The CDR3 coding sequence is TGTGCCAGCAGTCCGACAGGGTACAATCAGCCCCAGCATTTT. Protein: CASSPTGYNQPQHF.

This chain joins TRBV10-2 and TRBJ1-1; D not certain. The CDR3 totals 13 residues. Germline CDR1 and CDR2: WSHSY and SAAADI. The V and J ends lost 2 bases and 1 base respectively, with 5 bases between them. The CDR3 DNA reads TGCGCCAGCAGTGAGGCTGAGAACACTGAAGCTTTCTTT. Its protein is CASSEAENTEAFF.

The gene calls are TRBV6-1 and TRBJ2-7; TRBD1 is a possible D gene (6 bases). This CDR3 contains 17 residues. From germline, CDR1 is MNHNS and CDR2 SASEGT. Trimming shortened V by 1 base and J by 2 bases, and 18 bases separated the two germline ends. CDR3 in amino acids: CASSEEGRGTVTYEQYF. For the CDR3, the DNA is TGTGCCAGCAGTGAAGAAGGAAGGGGGACCGTGACCTACGAGCAGTACTTC.

The chain's CDR3 is CASSYRTGGWQETQYF. The CDR3 DNA reads TGTGCCAGCAGCTACCGGACAGGGGGTTGGCAAGAGACCCAGTACTTC. The chain is built from TRBV5-8 and TRBJ2-5, with 10 bases that match TRBD1. The CDR3 is made up of 16 amino acids. Germline assignment: CDR1 SGHTS and CDR2 YDEGEE. Losses at the gene ends were 3 bases for V and 2 bases for J; bases not matched to a gene: 7.

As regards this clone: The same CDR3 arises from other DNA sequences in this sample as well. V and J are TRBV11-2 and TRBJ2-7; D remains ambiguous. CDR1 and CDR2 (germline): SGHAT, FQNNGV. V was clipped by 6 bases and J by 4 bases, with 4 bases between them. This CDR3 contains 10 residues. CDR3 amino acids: CASSHYEQYF. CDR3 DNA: TGTGCCAGCAGTCATTACGAGCAGTACTTC.

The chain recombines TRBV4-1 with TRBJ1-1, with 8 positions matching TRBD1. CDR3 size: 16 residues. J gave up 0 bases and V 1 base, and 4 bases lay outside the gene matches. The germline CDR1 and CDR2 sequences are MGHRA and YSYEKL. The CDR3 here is CASSQAGGILNTEAFF. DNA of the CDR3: TGCGCCAGCAGCCAAGCAGGGGGCATTCTGAACACTGAAGCTTTCTTT.

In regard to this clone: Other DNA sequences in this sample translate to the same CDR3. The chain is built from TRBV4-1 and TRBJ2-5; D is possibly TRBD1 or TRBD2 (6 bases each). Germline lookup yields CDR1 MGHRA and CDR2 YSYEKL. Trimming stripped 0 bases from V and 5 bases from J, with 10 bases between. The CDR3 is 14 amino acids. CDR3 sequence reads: CASSQDGGGETQYF. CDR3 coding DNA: TGCGCCAGCAGCCAAGATGGAGGGGGGGAGACCCAGTACTTC.

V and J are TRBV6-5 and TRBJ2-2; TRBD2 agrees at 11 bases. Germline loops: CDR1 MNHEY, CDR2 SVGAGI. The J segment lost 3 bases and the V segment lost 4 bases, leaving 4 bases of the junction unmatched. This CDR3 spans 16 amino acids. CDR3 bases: TGTGCCAGCAGTTGGACTAGCGGGCTCGACACCGGGGAGCTGTTTTTT. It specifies CASSWTSGLDTGELFF.

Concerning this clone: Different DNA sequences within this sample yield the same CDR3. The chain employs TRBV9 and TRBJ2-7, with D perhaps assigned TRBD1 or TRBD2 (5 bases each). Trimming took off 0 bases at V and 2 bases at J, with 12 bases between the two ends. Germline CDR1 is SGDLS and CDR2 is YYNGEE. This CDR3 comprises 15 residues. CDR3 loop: CASSVAGDGAYEQYF. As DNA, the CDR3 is TGTGCCAGCAGCGTAGCCGGGGACGGTGCCTACGAGCAGTACTTC.